The rows below give T cell receptor beta chains drawn from one sample of a study of cytomegalovirus exposure and HLA in healthy donors. The data were produced by immunoSEQ multiplex PCR, yet TCRdb's version contains in-frame clones alone and is incomplete. The sample has over 150,000 clones, about four fifths seen once. Material: PBMCs. The receptors derive from a woman aged 45 to 65 in good health and CMV-seropositive. Both conserved end residues are part of each CDR3. The D gene is left open where the match is weak. Only some rows state a clone size, as once, few, many or a class for expanded clones.

D,size,V,J,CDR3,DNA
.,.,TRBV23-1,TRBJ2-1,CASSQSIARYNEQFF,TGCGCCAGCAGTCAATCGATCGCCAGGTACAATGAGCAGTTCTTC
.,.,TRBV25-1,TRBJ2-3,CASSESAGVSTDTQYF,TGTGCCAGCAGTGAGTCGGCAGGGGTGAGCACAGATACGCAGTATTTT
.,.,TRBV19,TRBJ2-3,CASSMAPQKDTQYF,TGTGCCAGTAGTATGGCCCCTCAGAAGGATACGCAGTATTTT
.,.,TRBV28,TRBJ1-2,CASSLQGGYTF,TGTGCCAGCAGTTTACAGGGAGGCTACACCTTC
.,.,TRBV28,TRBJ1-5,CASSRGAGNQPQHF,TGTGCCAGCAGCCGCGGGGCAGGGAATCAGCCCCAGCATTTT
.,.,TRBV28,TRBJ2-7,CASSSSSYEQYF,TGTGCCAGCAGTTCCAGCTCCTACGAGCAGTACTTC
TRBD1,.,TRBV7-2,TRBJ2-2,CASSFQLPGQGRGELFF,TGTGCCAGCAGCTTCCAGCTTCCCGGACAGGGTCGAGGGGAGCTGTTTTTT
TRBD1,.,TRBV7-9,TRBJ1-1,CASRGTGIRTEAFF,TGTGCCAGCAGGGGGACAGGGATTCGTACTGAAGCTTTCTTT
TRBD2,.,TRBV28,TRBJ2-5,CASLRRGGINQETQYF,TGTGCCAGCCTCCGTAGGGGAGGGATCAACCAAGAGACCCAGTACTTC
TRBD1,.,TRBV28,TRBJ1-6,CASRDRLSSYNSPLHF,TGTGCCAGCAGGGACAGGTTAAGCTCCTATAATTCACCCCTCCACTTT
.,.,TRBV19,TRBJ1-2,CASSPPDRSLNYGYTF,TGTGCCAGTAGCCCCCCAGACAGATCGTTAAACTATGGCTACACCTTC
.,.,TRBV9,TRBJ2-4,CASSVGRAKNIQYF,TGTGCCAGCAGCGTTGGGAGGGCCAAAAACATTCAGTACTTC
TRBD1,.,TRBV19,TRBJ1-1,CASSTARTGGTEAFF,TGTGCCAGTAGTACCGCCCGAACAGGGGGCACTGAAGCTTTCTTT
.,.,TRBV19,TRBJ2-7,CASSIPGSYEQYF,TGTGCCAGTAGTATTCCGGGGTCCTACGAGCAGTACTTC
.,once,TRBV7-3,TRBJ2-2,CASSRSAGTGELFF,TGTGCCAGCAGCCGAAGTGCGGGCACCGGGGAGCTGTTTTTT
.,few,TRBV7-9,TRBJ2-3,CASSLEAGMLLTDTQYF,TGTGCCAGCAGCTTAGAGGCGGGGATGCTACTCACAGATACGCAGTATTTT
.,.,TRBV5-1,TRBJ2-7,CASRRQETIGDEQYF,TGCGCCAGCAGACGACAGGAAACTATAGGCGACGAGCAGTACTTC
TRBD2,once,TRBV6-5,TRBJ2-1,CASHKSSGREGMFF,TGTGCCAGCCATAAAAGTTCTGGGCGGGAGGGCATGTTCTTC
TRBD2,.,TRBV7-8,TRBJ2-5,CASSSWTSGSGETQYF,TGTGCCAGCAGCTCCTGGACTAGCGGGAGTGGAGAGACCCAGTACTTC
.,few,TRBV30,TRBJ2-1,CAWAGGNEQFF,TGTGCCTGGGCTGGAGGGAATGAGCAGTTCTTC
TRBD2,.,TRBV7-2,TRBJ2-7,CASRPPTSAEQYF,TGTGCCAGCAGACCTCCGACTAGCGCCGAGCAGTACTTC
.,.,TRBV7-6,TRBJ1-1,CASSHWNTEAFF,TGTGCCAGCAGCCACTGGAACACTGAAGCTTTCTTT
TRBD2,.,TRBV28,TRBJ2-7,CASSLSGGSYEQYF,TGTGCCAGCAGTTTATCGGGGGGGTCCTACGAGCAGTACTTC
TRBD1,.,TRBV11-2,TRBJ1-1,CASSSGTGMNTEAFF,TGTGCCAGCAGCTCCGGGACAGGGATGAACACTGAAGCTTTCTTT
.,.,TRBV7-9,TRBJ1-4,CASSWATGEKLFF,TGTGCCAGCAGCTGGGCGACGGGGGAAAAACTGTTTTTT
.,.,TRBV28,TRBJ2-7,CASVNPGGTAAYEQYF,TGTGCCAGCGTAAATCCGGGAGGGACAGCTGCCTACGAGCAGTACTTC
TRBD1,once,TRBV10-3,TRBJ1-4,CAIRGQATNEKLFF,TGTGCCATCAGAGGACAGGCAACTAATGAAAAACTGTTTTTT
TRBD1,.,TRBV7-2,TRBJ2-1,CASSPRGQGRQYNEQFF,TGTGCCAGCAGCCCAAGGGGGCAGGGAAGGCAATACAATGAGCAGTTCTTC
.,once,TRBV7-9,TRBJ2-1,CASSRGQDEQFF,TGTGCCAGCAGCCGGGGACAAGATGAGCAGTTCTTC
.,.,TRBV15,TRBJ2-5,CATSTQSGLQETQYF,TGTGCCACCAGCACCCAGTCCGGACTCCAAGAGACCCAGTACTTC
.,.,TRBV28,TRBJ2-7,CASSLDPRSSYEQYF,TGTGCCAGCAGTTTAGATCCGAGAAGCTCCTACGAGCAGTACTTC
TRBD2,.,TRBV19,TRBJ2-7,CASSLGLADSYEQYF,TGTGCCAGTAGTCTAGGACTAGCGGATTCCTACGAGCAGTACTTC